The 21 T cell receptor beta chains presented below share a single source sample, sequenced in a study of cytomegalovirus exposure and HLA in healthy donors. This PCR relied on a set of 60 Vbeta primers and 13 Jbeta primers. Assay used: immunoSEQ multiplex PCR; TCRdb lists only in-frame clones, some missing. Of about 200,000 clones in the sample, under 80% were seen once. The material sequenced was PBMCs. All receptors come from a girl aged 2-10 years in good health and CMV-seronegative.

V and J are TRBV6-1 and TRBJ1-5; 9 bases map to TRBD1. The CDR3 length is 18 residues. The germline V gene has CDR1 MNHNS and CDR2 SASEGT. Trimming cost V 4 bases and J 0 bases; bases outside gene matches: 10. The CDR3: CASSAGPGQGHSNQPQHF. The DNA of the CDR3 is TGTGCCAGCAGTGCGGGACCGGGACAGGGCCATAGCAATCAGCCCCAGCATTTT.

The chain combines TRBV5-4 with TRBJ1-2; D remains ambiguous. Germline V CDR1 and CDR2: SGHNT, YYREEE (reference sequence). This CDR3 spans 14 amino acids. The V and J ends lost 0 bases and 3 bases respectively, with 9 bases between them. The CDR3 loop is CASSLAQTHYGYTF. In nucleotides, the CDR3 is TGTGCCAGCAGCTTGGCACAGACCCACTATGGCTACACCTTC.

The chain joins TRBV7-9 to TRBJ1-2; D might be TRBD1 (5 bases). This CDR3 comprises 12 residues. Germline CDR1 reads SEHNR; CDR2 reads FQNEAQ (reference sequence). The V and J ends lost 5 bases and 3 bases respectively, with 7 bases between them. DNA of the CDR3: TGTGCCAGCAGCCCCAGGGACTATGGCTACACCTTC. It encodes CASSPRDYGYTF.

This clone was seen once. CDR3 protein: CASSLDRLALSTDTQYF. CDR3 DNA sequence: TGTGCCAGCAGCTTAGATCGGCTAGCGCTTAGCACAGATACGCAGTATTTT. The J gene is TRBJ2-3, the V gene TRBV11-2; D perhaps matches TRBD2 (6 bases). Germline V gene sequence: CDR1 SGHAT, CDR2 FQNNGV. This CDR3 is 17 amino acids long. Trimming pared 0 bases from V and 0 bases from J, leaving 13 bases between.

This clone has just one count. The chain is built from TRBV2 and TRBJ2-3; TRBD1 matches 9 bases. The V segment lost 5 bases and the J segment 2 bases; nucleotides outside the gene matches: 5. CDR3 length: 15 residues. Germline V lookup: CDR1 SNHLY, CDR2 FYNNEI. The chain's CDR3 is CASSPGQGITDTQYF. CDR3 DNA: TGTGCCAGCAGTCCGGGACAGGGTATCACAGATACGCAGTATTTT.

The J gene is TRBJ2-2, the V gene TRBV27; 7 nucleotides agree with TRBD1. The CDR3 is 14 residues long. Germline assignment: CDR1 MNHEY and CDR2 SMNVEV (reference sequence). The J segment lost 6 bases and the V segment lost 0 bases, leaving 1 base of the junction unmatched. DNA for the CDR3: TGTGCCAGCAGTTTATCAGGGGGCCCCGGGGAGCTGTTTTTT. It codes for CASSLSGGPGELFF.

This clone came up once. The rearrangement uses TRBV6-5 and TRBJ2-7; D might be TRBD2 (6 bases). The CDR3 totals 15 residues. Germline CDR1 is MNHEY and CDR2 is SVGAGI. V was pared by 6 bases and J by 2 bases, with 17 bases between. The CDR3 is CASRRTGTGTYEQYF. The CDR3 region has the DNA TGTGCCAGCAGGCGGACCGGGACTGGGACCTACGAGCAGTACTTC.

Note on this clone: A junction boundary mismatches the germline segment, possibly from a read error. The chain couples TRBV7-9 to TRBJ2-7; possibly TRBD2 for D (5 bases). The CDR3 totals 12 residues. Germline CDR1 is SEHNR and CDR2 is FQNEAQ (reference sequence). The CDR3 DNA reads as TGTTCCAGCAGTCAAGCGGCGGGCGAGCAGTACTTC. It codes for CSSSQAAGEQYF.

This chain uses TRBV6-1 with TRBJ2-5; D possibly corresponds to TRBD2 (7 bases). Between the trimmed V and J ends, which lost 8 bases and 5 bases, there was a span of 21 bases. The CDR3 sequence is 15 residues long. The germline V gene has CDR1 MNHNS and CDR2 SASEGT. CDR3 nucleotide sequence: TGTGCCAGCCAGGGGCGGGGGCCAATTTATGAGACCCAGTACTTC. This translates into CASQGRGPIYETQYF.

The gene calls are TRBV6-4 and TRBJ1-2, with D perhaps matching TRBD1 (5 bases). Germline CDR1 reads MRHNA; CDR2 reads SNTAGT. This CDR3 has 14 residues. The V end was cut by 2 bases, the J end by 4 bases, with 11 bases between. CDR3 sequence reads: CASSDLPGGYGYTF. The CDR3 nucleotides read TGTGCCAGCAGTGACCTACCCGGGGGCTATGGCTACACCTTC.

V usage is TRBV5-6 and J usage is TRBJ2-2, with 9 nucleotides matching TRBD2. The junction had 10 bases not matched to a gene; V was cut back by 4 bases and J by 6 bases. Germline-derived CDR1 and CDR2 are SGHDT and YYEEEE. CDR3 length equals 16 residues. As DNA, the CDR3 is TGTGCCAGCAGCCCCTACGGTAGCGGGAGTGCCGGGGAGCTGTTTTTT. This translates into CASSPYGSGSAGELFF.

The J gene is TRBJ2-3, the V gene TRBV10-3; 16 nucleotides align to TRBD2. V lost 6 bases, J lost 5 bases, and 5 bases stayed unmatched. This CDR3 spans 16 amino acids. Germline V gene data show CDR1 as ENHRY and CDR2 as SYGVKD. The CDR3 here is CAISEGLAGGGDTQYF. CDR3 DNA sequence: TGTGCCATCAGCGAGGGACTAGCGGGAGGGGGAGATACGCAGTATTTT.

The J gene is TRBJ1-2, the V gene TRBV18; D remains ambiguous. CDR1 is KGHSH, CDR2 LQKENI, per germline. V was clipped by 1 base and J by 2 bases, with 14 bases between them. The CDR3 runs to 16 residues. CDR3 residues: CASSPLETGRNYGYTF. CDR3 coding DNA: TGTGCCAGCTCACCACTAGAGACCGGGAGAAACTATGGCTACACCTTC.

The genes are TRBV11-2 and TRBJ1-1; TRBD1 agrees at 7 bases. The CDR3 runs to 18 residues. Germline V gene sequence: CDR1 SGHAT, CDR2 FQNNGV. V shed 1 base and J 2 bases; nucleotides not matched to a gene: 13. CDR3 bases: TGTGCCAGCAGCTTAGGACTACAGGGGCCCTACTTTAACACTGAAGCTTTCTTT. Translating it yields CASSLGLQGPYFNTEAFF.

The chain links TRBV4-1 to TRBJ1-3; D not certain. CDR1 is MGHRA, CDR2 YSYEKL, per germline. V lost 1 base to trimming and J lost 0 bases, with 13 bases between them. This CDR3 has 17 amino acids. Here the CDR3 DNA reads TGCGCCAGCAGCCAAGTGGGTGTGGAGAGCTCTGGAAACACCATATATTTT. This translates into CASSQVGVESSGNTIYF.

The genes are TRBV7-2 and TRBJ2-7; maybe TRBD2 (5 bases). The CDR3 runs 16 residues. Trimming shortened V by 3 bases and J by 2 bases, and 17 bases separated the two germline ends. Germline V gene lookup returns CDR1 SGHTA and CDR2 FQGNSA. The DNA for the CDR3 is TGTGCCAGCAGCTTTTCAGGTGGAGGACCACCCTACGAGCAGTACTTC. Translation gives CASSFSGGGPPYEQYF.

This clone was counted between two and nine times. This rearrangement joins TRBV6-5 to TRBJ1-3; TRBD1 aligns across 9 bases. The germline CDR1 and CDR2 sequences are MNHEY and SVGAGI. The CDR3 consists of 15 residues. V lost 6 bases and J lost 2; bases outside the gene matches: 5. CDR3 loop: CASSRTGEAGNTIYF. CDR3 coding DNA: TGTGCCAGCAGCCGGACAGGGGAGGCTGGAAACACCATATATTTT.

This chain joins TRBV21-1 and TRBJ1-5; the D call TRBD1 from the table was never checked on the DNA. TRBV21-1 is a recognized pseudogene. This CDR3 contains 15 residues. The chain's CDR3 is CASSKGDRMNQPQHF. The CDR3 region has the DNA TGTGCCAGCAGCAAAGGGGACAGAATGAATCAGCCCCAGCATTTT.

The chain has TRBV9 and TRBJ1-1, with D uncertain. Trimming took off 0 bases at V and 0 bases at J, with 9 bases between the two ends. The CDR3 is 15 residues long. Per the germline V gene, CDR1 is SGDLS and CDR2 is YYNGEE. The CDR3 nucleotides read TGTGCCAGCAGCGTAGAACCAGGTTTGAACACTGAAGCTTTCTTT. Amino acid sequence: CASSVEPGLNTEAFF.

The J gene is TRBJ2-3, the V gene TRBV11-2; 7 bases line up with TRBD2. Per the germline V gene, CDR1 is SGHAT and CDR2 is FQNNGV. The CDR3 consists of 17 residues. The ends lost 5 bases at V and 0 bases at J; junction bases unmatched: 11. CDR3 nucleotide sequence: TGTGCCAGCAGCCCAGTTTGGGGGGGAGAGAGCACAGATACGCAGTATTTT. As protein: CASSPVWGGESTDTQYF.

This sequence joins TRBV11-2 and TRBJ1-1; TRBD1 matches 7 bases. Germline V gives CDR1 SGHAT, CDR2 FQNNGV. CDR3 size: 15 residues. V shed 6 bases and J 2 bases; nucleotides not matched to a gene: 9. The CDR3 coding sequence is TGTGCCAGCAGACCGCTGACAGGGCAAAACACTGAAGCTTTCTTT. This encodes CASRPLTGQNTEAFF.